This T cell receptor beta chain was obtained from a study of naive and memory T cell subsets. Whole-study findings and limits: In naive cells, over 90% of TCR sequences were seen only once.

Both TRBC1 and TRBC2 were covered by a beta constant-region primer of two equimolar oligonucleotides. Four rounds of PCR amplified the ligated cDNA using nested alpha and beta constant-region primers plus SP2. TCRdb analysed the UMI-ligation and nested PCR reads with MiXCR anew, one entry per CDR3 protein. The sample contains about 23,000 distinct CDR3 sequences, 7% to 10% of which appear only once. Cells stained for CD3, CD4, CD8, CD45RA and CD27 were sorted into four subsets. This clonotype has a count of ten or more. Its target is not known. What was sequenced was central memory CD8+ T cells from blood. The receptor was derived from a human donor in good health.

CDR3: CASSAGTRNTIYF. The CDR3 DNA is TGTGCCAGCTCTGCCGGGACCCGAAACACCATATATTTT. The rearrangement uses TRBV18 and TRBJ1-3, with D possibly TRBD1 on 5 matching bases. Germline V gene lookup returns CDR1 KGHSH and CDR2 LQKENI. V was shortened by 6 bases and J by 5 bases, with 11 bases between the two germline ends. The CDR3 has 13 residues.